Included here is one T cell receptor beta chain sequence, with context. Its cognate antigen is unknown. This entry is derived from a study of spatial heterogeneity in lung cancer. CDR1 is MDHEN, CDR2 SYDVKM, per germline. The CDR3 consists of 15 residues. Between the trimmed V and J ends, which lost 6 bases and 10 bases, there was a span of 19 bases. Each CDR3 protein is one row after TCRdb ran MiXCR on the 5' RACE reads. The profile shows some 7,800 distinct CDR3 sequences, 4.5% to 6% of them singletons. As for time point: sample taken at primary tumor resection. Findings and caveats of the study: One measure, the expanded intratumoral alpha and beta TCR count, tracked tumor mutation counts.

The specimen was lung tumor tissue, collected at surgery. The V and J genes are TRBV28 and TRBJ1-6; no clear D gene. The sequence derives from a male donor with early-stage non-small cell lung cancer. CDR3 nucleotide sequence: TGTGCCAGCAGCGGAGGACGGGGAAACGGCTCACCCCTCCACTTT. This sequence encodes CASSGGRGNGSPLHF.